This is a list of T cell receptor beta chains from one sample in a study of blood T cell repertoires in COVID-19. Sequenced by immunoSEQ multiplex PCR; TCRdb stores in-frame clones only, minus some. The table has about 90,000 clones, 86% seen once. The source material was peripheral blood. The source of these receptors is an older man with acute or convalescent COVID-19. Both conserved end residues are part of each CDR3. The order of the fields is CDR3 protein, CDR3 DNA, CDR3 length, J gene, clone size, D gene, V gene. The D gene is left open where the match is weak. Size values are once, few and many counts, or a class for expanded clones, and some rows have none.

CDR3: CASSLSGQSTDTQYF
DNA: TGCGCCAGCAGCTTGTCGGGACAGAGCACAGATACGCAGTATTTT
length: 15
J: TRBJ2-3
size: NA
D: TRBD1
V: TRBV5-1

CDR3: CASSILAEAYEQYF
DNA: TGTGCCAGCAGCATCCTAGCGGAGGCCTACGAGCAGTACTTC
length: 14
J: TRBJ2-7
size: NA
D: TRBD2
V: TRBV11-1

CDR3: CASSLNRVDNEQFF
DNA: TGTGCCAGCAGTTTAAACAGGGTTGACAATGAGCAGTTCTTC
length: 14
J: TRBJ2-1
size: NA
D: NA
V: TRBV28

CDR3: CASSLSGDRGNEKLFF
DNA: TGTGCCAGCAGCTTAAGCGGGGACAGGGGGAATGAAAAACTGTTTTTT
length: 16
J: TRBJ1-4
size: NA
D: TRBD1
V: TRBV7-6

CDR3: CASSYRGSNQPQHF
DNA: TGTGCCAGCAGTTATAGGGGTTCAAATCAGCCCCAGCATTTT
length: 14
J: TRBJ1-5
size: NA
D: NA
V: TRBV6-6

CDR3: CASSFMQGVPRNIQYF
DNA: TGTGCCAGCAGCTTTATGCAGGGCGTCCCGAGAAACATTCAGTACTTC
length: 16
J: TRBJ2-4
size: NA
D: NA
V: TRBV5-8

CDR3: CASSTTGRYGYTF
DNA: TGTGCCAGCAGTACGACAGGGCGCTATGGCTACACCTTC
length: 13
J: TRBJ1-2
size: NA
D: TRBD1
V: TRBV28

CDR3: CASSSGGGYTF
DNA: TGTGCCAGCAGTTCCGGAGGAGGCTACACCTTC
length: 11
J: TRBJ1-2
size: NA
D: NA
V: TRBV28

CDR3: CSVGQGDTEAFF
DNA: TGCAGCGTGGGACAGGGTGACACTGAAGCTTTCTTT
length: 12
J: TRBJ1-1
size: NA
D: TRBD1
V: TRBV29-1

CDR3: CATGTFRMQPQHF
DNA: TGTGCCACTGGGACATTCAGGATGCAGCCCCAGCATTTT
length: 13
J: TRBJ1-5
size: NA
D: NA
V: TRBV19

CDR3: CASSSPWGEVRSSGNTIYF
DNA: TGTGCCAGCAGTTCGCCTTGGGGGGAAGTCCGAAGCTCTGGAAACACCATATATTTT
length: 19
J: TRBJ1-3
size: NA
D: NA
V: TRBV28

CDR3: CASSETGGRYNEQFF
DNA: TGTGCCAGTAGCGAGACAGGGGGCAGGTACAATGAGCAGTTCTTC
length: 15
J: TRBJ2-1
size: NA
D: TRBD1
V: TRBV19

CDR3: CATGDFKEKLFF
DNA: TGTGCCACTGGCGACTTCAAGGAAAAACTGTTTTTT
length: 12
J: TRBJ1-4
size: NA
D: NA
V: TRBV2

CDR3: CASSQWGQGAIYQETQYF
DNA: TGCGCCAGCAGTCAGTGGGGGCAGGGGGCTATTTACCAAGAGACCCAGTACTTC
length: 18
J: TRBJ2-5
size: NA
D: TRBD1
V: TRBV23-1

CDR3: CASSPDRYQETQYF
DNA: TGTGCCAGCAGCCCCGACAGGTACCAAGAGACCCAGTACTTC
length: 14
J: TRBJ2-5
size: once
D: NA
V: TRBV7-9

CDR3: CASSYSGGANTGELFF
DNA: TGTGCCAGCAGTTACTCCGGCGGGGCGAACACCGGGGAGCTGTTTTTT
length: 16
J: TRBJ2-2
size: once
D: NA
V: TRBV6-2/TRBV6-3

CDR3: CASSFLAGSSYEQYF
DNA: TGTGCCAGCAGCTTTTTAGCGGGGAGCTCCTACGAGCAGTACTTC
length: 15
J: TRBJ2-7
size: NA
D: TRBD2
V: TRBV11-1

CDR3: CAWSRDRPRGYTF
DNA: TGTGCCTGGAGTCGGGACAGGCCCCGCGGCTACACCTTC
length: 13
J: TRBJ1-2
size: NA
D: TRBD1
V: TRBV30

CDR3: CASSYRQGSQPQHF
DNA: TGTGCCAGCAGCTACAGACAGGGTAGTCAGCCCCAGCATTTT
length: 14
J: TRBJ1-5
size: NA
D: TRBD1
V: TRBV6-6

CDR3: CASSGLWDSNYGYTF
DNA: TGTGCCAGCAGCGGCCTTTGGGACTCTAACTATGGCTACACCTTC
length: 15
J: TRBJ1-2
size: NA
D: NA
V: TRBV2

CDR3: CASSEGERGRPYEQYF
DNA: TGTGCCAGCAGTGAGGGCGAAAGAGGGAGACCCTACGAGCAGTACTTC
length: 16
J: TRBJ2-7
size: NA
D: NA
V: TRBV6-4

CDR3: CATPKTGRTYEQYF
DNA: TGTGCCACCCCTAAGACAGGGCGGACCTACGAGCAGTACTTC
length: 14
J: TRBJ2-7
size: NA
D: TRBD1
V: TRBV24-1

CDR3: CASSGQRSGTSGRFIGELFF
DNA: TGTGCCAGCAGTGGACAGCGATCCGGGACTAGCGGGAGGTTTATCGGGGAGCTGTTTTTT
length: 20
J: TRBJ2-2
size: NA
D: TRBD2
V: TRBV28

CDR3: CATSQARGVSNQPQHF
DNA: TGTGCCACATCGCAAGCGCGGGGTGTCAGCAATCAGCCCCAGCATTTT
length: 16
J: TRBJ1-5
size: NA
D: NA
V: TRBV7-8

CDR3: CASSRGPSYEQYF
DNA: TGTGCCAGCAGTCGAGGCCCGTCCTACGAGCAGTACTTC
length: 13
J: TRBJ2-7
size: NA
D: NA
V: TRBV6-6

CDR3: CASREQGIAKSPLHF
DNA: TGTGCCAGCAGGGAACAGGGCATAGCAAAGTCACCCCTCCACTTT
length: 15
J: TRBJ1-6
size: NA
D: NA
V: TRBV28

CDR3: CASSLGHGQNIQYF
DNA: TGTGCCAGCAGCTTGGGGCACGGCCAAAACATTCAGTACTTC
length: 14
J: TRBJ2-4
size: NA
D: NA
V: TRBV7-9

CDR3: CASSSGVYNEQFF
DNA: TGTGCCAGTAGTAGCGGGGTTTACAATGAGCAGTTCTTC
length: 13
J: TRBJ2-1
size: NA
D: NA
V: TRBV19

CDR3: CASSQDSGGTDTQYF
DNA: TGCGCCAGCAGCCAAGATTCAGGGGGTACAGATACGCAGTATTTT
length: 15
J: TRBJ2-3
size: NA
D: TRBD1
V: TRBV4-3

CDR3: CASSLWADTQYF
DNA: TGTGCCAGCAGCTTATGGGCGGATACGCAGTATTTT
length: 12
J: TRBJ2-3
size: NA
D: NA
V: TRBV7-8

CDR3: CASSFPGTGEQFF
DNA: TGTGCCAGCAGTTTTCCCGGGACAGGTGAGCAGTTCTTC
length: 13
J: TRBJ2-1
size: once
D: TRBD1
V: TRBV27

CDR3: CASRRGLAGHEQYF
DNA: TGTGCCAGCAGGAGGGGACTAGCGGGCCACGAGCAGTACTTC
length: 14
J: TRBJ2-7
size: once
D: TRBD2
V: TRBV2

CDR3: CASSLSGGSGEKLFF
DNA: TGTGCCAGCAGCCTCTCAGGGGGCTCAGGGGAAAAACTGTTTTTT
length: 15
J: TRBJ1-4
size: few
D: TRBD1
V: TRBV6-5

CDR3: CSATGEGEQYF
DNA: TGCAGTGCTACAGGGGAGGGCGAGCAGTACTTC
length: 11
J: TRBJ2-7
size: once
D: NA
V: TRBV20-1

CDR3: CASSAQVNTEAFF
DNA: TGTGCCAGCAGCGCCCAGGTGAACACTGAAGCTTTCTTT
length: 13
J: TRBJ1-1
size: NA
D: NA
V: TRBV9

CDR3: CASSETGGVYGYTF
DNA: TGTGCCAGCAGTGAGACAGGGGGCGTCTATGGCTACACCTTC
length: 14
J: TRBJ1-2
size: NA
D: TRBD1
V: TRBV25-1

CDR3: CASSYRNEQFF
DNA: TGTGCCAGCAGTTACAGGAATGAGCAGTTCTTC
length: 11
J: TRBJ2-1
size: few
D: NA
V: TRBV7-9

CDR3: CASSLDPNSNQPQHF
DNA: TGTGCCAGCAGCTTAGATCCCAATAGCAATCAGCCCCAGCATTTT
length: 15
J: TRBJ1-5
size: NA
D: NA
V: TRBV11-2

CDR3: CASSPSFSRNEKLFF
DNA: TGTGCCAGCAGCCCCTCATTTAGCCGAAATGAAAAACTGTTTTTT
length: 15
J: TRBJ1-4
size: NA
D: NA
V: TRBV7-9

CDR3: CASYPSGGSYEQYF
DNA: TGCGCCAGCTATCCCTCGGGGGGATCCTACGAGCAGTACTTC
length: 14
J: TRBJ2-7
size: NA
D: TRBD2
V: TRBV5-1

CDR3: CSVQGAAMNTEAFF
DNA: TGCAGCGTGCAGGGGGCGGCGATGAACACTGAAGCTTTCTTT
length: 14
J: TRBJ1-1
size: NA
D: TRBD1
V: TRBV29-1

CDR3: CASSKEGSGRLTYNEQFF
DNA: TGTGCCAGCAGCAAAGAGGGTAGCGGGAGACTAACCTACAATGAGCAGTTCTTC
length: 18
J: TRBJ2-1
size: NA
D: NA
V: TRBV21-1

CDR3: CASSPTASSGRFYEQYF
DNA: TGTGCCAGCAGCCCGACCGCAAGTAGCGGGAGGTTCTACGAGCAGTACTTC
length: 17
J: TRBJ2-7
size: once
D: TRBD2
V: TRBV3-1/TRBV3-2